One sample yielded the 9 T cell receptor beta chains listed below, sequenced in a study of cytomegalovirus exposure and HLA in healthy donors. The data were produced by immunoSEQ multiplex PCR, yet TCRdb's version contains in-frame clones alone and is incomplete. The profile shows roughly 330,000 clones, roughly 87% of them singletons. Material: PBMCs. The origin of the receptors is a woman in her thirties in good health and CMV-seropositive.

This clone was seen a few times. The chain combines TRBV4-3 with TRBJ2-1; 8 bases fit TRBD2. J was trimmed by 4 bases and V by 0 bases; bases with no gene match: 8. The V gene's germline CDR1 is LGHNA and CDR2 YSLEER. CDR3 length: 17 amino acids. The DNA for the CDR3 is TGCGCCAGCAGCCAAGATGTCAGCGGGAGCGTATACAATGAGCAGTTCTTC. Translated: CASSQDVSGSVYNEQFF.

A single count supports this clone. The chain carries TRBV28 and TRBJ2-7; the D is unclear. The CDR3 is 16 amino acids. The V and J ends lost 2 bases and 3 bases respectively, with 17 bases between them. The germline CDR1 and CDR2 sequences are MDHEN and SYDVKM. The CDR3: CASSLSEYRKHYEQYF. The CDR3, as DNA: TGTGCCAGCAGTTTAAGCGAGTACCGAAAGCACTACGAGCAGTACTTC.

The gene calls are TRBV28 and TRBJ2-5; D tentatively fits TRBD1 or TRBD2 (7 bases each). V dropped 5 bases and J dropped 5 bases, with 12 bases sitting between them. The CDR3 is 13 amino acids. The V gene's germline CDR1 is MDHEN and CDR2 SYDVKM. This CDR3 is CASSAQGGETQYF. The CDR3 DNA reads as TGTGCCAGCAGTGCGCAGGGGGGGGAGACCCAGTACTTC. The variable domain in full, with the rest retrieved from reference TRBV28 and TRBJ2-5, is DVKVTQSSRYLVKRTGEKVFLECVQDMDHENMFWYRQDPGLGLRLIYFSYDVKMKEKGDIPEGYSVSREKKERFSLILESASTNQTSMYLCASSAQGGETQYFGPGTRLLVL.

The chain couples TRBV25-1 to TRBJ2-5; D is unclear. V lost 1 base and J 7 bases, leaving 13 bases between the germline ends. The CDR3 consists of 14 residues. From germline, CDR1 is MGHDK and CDR2 SYGVNS. CDR3 nucleotides: TGTGCCAGCAGTGAATTATTCGCCGTGGGGACCCAGTACTTC. This sequence encodes CASSELFAVGTQYF.

V and J are TRBV18 and TRBJ2-3; D is uncertain. Trimming shortened V by 3 bases and J by 6 bases, and 7 bases separated the two germline ends. This CDR3 is 12 amino acids long. The V gene's germline CDR1 is KGHSH and CDR2 LQKENI. Here the CDR3 reads CASSPSSDTQYF. The CDR3 region has the DNA TGTGCCAGCTCACCTAGCTCCGATACGCAGTATTTT.

V usage is TRBV28 and J usage is TRBJ1-2, with D possibly TRBD1 on 6 matching bases. V dropped 4 bases and J dropped 8 bases, with 32 bases sitting between them. Germline V gives CDR1 MDHEN, CDR2 SYDVKM. This CDR3 comprises 19 residues. The CDR3 region is CASSYAPHTGKPYGTGYTF. For the CDR3, the DNA is TGTGCCAGCAGTTATGCGCCCCATACAGGGAAACCCTATGGAACGGGCTACACCTTC.

The chain links TRBV5-6 to TRBJ2-1; weak D call: TRBD2 (6 bases). The CDR3 runs to 14 residues. V lost 0 bases and J 4 bases, leaving 8 bases between the germline ends. Germline V lookup: CDR1 SGHDT, CDR2 YYEEEE. CDR3 DNA sequence: TGTGCCAGCAGCTTGGCTAGCGCTTACAATGAGCAGTTCTTC. It encodes CASSLASAYNEQFF. Drawing the rest from reference TRBV5-6 and TRBJ2-1, the complete variable domain is DAGVTQSPTHLIKTRGQQVTLRCSPKSGHDTVSWYQQALGQGPQFIFQYYEEEERQRGNFPDRFSGHQFPNYSSELNVNALLLGDSALYLCASSLASAYNEQFFGPGTRLTVL.

The sample holds a few counts of this clone. The same CDR3 arises from other DNA sequences in this sample as well. This chain joins TRBV30 and TRBJ2-7; 10 bases agree with TRBD1. Looked up from germline, CDR1 is GTSNPN and CDR2 is SVGIG (reference sequence). With V trimmed by 3 bases and J by 3 bases, 5 bases remained unmatched. CDR3 length: 14 amino acids. Written as DNA, the CDR3 is TGTGCCTGGAGCCCCGGGACAGGGGACTACGAGCAGTACTTC. This codes for CAWSPGTGDYEQYF. Full variable domain (missing parts from reference TRBV30 and TRBJ2-7): SQTIHQWPATLVQPVGSPLSLECTVEGTSNPNLYWYRQAAGRGLQLLFYSVGIGQISSEVPQNLSASRPQDRQFILSSKKLLLSDSGFYLCAWSPGTGDYEQYFGPGTRLTVT.

The rearrangement links TRBV5-1 to TRBJ2-7; TRBD2 agrees at 8 bases. The CDR3 covers 13 residues. Germline CDR1 reads SGHRS; CDR2 reads YFSETQ. V lost 5 bases, J lost 6 bases, and 7 bases stayed unmatched. CDR3 residues: CASRERGGGEQYF. The CDR3 DNA sequence: TGCGCCAGCAGAGAACGGGGGGGCGGCGAGCAGTACTTC.